What follows describes a single T cell receptor beta chain. These data belong to a study of blood T cell repertoires in COVID-19. Study overall: Spain, Italy and the United States supplied samples that represented acute and convalescent COVID-19. Sources were T cells, B-cell-depleted T cells, or PBMCs; the material itself was cDNA or gDNA.

Enrolment of Seattle patients took place during active infection, and they were followed longitudinally. Per the authors' pipeline: Amplification from reference gene primers served as the basis for estimated nucleated cell counts. Clones were sequenced by immunoSEQ multiplex PCR, and TCRdb holds only the in-frame ones, with some missing. V and J calls and clone size are as listed in that table; D and trimming were resolved from the DNA. The sample holds 200,000 to 250,000 clones, about 81% seen once. V lost 3 bases to trimming and J lost 8 bases, with 13 bases between them. The CDR3 covers 13 residues. Germline CDR1 SGHAT, CDR2 FQNNGV.

This receptor was obtained from a woman between 70 and 85 years old with COVID-19, enrolled during active disease. Sequencing was performed on peripheral blood. This chain connects TRBV11-2 to TRBJ1-2, with a weak D call TRBD1 (6 bases). DNA of the CDR3: TGTGCCAGCAGCTTCGCACAGGGTGGAGGCTACACCTTC. Protein: CASSFAQGGGYTF.